This T cell receptor beta chain was sequenced in a study of T-cell reconstitution after alpha-beta-depleted transplantation in children. Preparation of the TCRbeta library used unique molecular identifiers. One entry per CDR3 protein, called by TCRdb with MiXCR from the PCR reads. This table holds around 600,000 distinct CDR3 sequences, more than 20% found once. J gave up 7 bases and V 4 bases, and 4 bases lay outside the gene matches. Germline V gives CDR1 SGHRS, CDR2 YFSETQ. The CDR3 totals 13 residues. The clonotype comes from a boy in the first two years of life who had a stem cell transplant for acute myeloid leukemia, so the T cells may come from the graft donor. The sample was PBMCs, mostly from graft donor cells, taken 360 days after TCRalphabeta/CD19-depleted stem cell transplant. The V call is TRBV5-1, the J call TRBJ2-2; 7 bases line up with TRBD1. The CDR3 reads CASSARTGGELFF. DNA of the CDR3: TGCGCCAGCAGCGCTAGGACAGGCGGGGAGCTGTTTTTT.